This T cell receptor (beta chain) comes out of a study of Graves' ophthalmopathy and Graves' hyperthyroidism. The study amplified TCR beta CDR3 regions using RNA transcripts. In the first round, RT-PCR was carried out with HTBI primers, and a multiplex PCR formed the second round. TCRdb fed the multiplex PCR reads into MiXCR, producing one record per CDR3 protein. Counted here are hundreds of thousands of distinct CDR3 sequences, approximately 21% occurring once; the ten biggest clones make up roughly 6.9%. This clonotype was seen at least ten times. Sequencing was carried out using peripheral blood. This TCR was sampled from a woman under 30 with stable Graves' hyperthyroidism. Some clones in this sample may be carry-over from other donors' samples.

This CDR3 reads CSVQGLAGVETQYF. CDR3 coding DNA: TGCAGTGTCCAGGGCCTAGCGGGAGTAGAGACCCAGTACTTC. The V call is TRBV20-1, the J call TRBJ2-5; 10 bases fit TRBD2. This CDR3 has 14 residues. V lost 7 bases and J lost 4; bases outside the gene matches: 9. Germline V lookup: CDR1 DFQATT, CDR2 SNEGSKA (reference sequence).